The T cell receptor beta chain under discussion was sequenced for a study of blood T cell repertoires in COVID-19. Study-wide background: The United States, Italy and Spain were the sources of the acute and convalescent COVID-19 samples. The cDNA or gDNA used as material had been derived from T cells, B-cell-depleted T cells, or PBMCs.

With V trimmed by 5 bases and J by 5 bases, 7 bases remained unmatched. Germline loops: CDR1 LNHNV, CDR2 YYDKDF (reference sequence). CDR3 length: 15 residues. Per the original methods: By means of reference gene primer amplification, nucleated cell counts were estimated. This table comes from immunoSEQ multiplex PCR, and its TCRdb copy is limited to in-frame clones, with some not included. V, J and clone size reflect that table, while D and trimming were determined from the DNA. The sample holds 300,000 to 450,000 clones; about 87% are singletons and the top ten take 3%. This chain joins TRBV15 and TRBJ1-5, with 9 bases identical to TRBD1. The receptor was derived from a human donor in a cohort sampled during active COVID-19. Sequenced sample: peripheral blood. This CDR3 reads CATSSSRQGDQPQHF. For the CDR3, the DNA is TGTGCCACCAGCTCTTCACGACAGGGGGATCAGCCCCAGCATTTT.